These T cell receptor beta chains were read from a single sample in a study of blood T cell repertoires in COVID-19. Generated by immunoSEQ multiplex PCR, the TCRdb table keeps only in-frame clones and is missing some. The sample has 180,000 or so clones; 86% are singletons. Sequenced material: PBMCs or T cells enriched from blood (not recorded which). These receptors were taken from a man aged 40-49 years with acute COVID-19. The CDR3 runs from the conserved cysteine through the conserved F or W.

j_call: TRBJ1-5
v_call: TRBV5-4
cdr3_aa: CASSKDTNQPQHF

j_call: TRBJ1-1
v_call: TRBV18
cdr3_aa: CASSTGSQGTEAFF

j_call: TRBJ2-1
v_call: TRBV7-2
cdr3_aa: CASTKGLAGVYEQFF

j_call: TRBJ2-7
v_call: TRBV4-3
cdr3_aa: CASSQDPGTPPEQYF

j_call: TRBJ2-7
v_call: TRBV7-9
cdr3_aa: CASVPRTGGSYEQYF

j_call: TRBJ2-3
v_call: TRBV5-4
cdr3_aa: CASREEIGSTDTQYF

j_call: TRBJ2-5
v_call: TRBV18
cdr3_aa: CASSPGQGGRETQYF

j_call: TRBJ1-1
v_call: TRBV28
cdr3_aa: CASSPLPAGRGGAFF

j_call: TRBJ1-5
v_call: TRBV5-3
cdr3_aa: CATDSRVPQHF

j_call: TRBJ2-2
v_call: TRBV5-4
cdr3_aa: CASSLMGQGAGELFF

j_call: TRBJ2-7
v_call: TRBV5-1
cdr3_aa: CASSLGDGTGSYEQYF

j_call: TRBJ2-1
v_call: TRBV9
cdr3_aa: CASSLSGTSGRNEQFF

j_call: TRBJ1-1
v_call: TRBV7-6
cdr3_aa: CASSLVGGNTEAFF

j_call: TRBJ2-5
v_call: TRBV19
cdr3_aa: CASSWDWEETQYF

j_call: TRBJ2-7
v_call: TRBV6-5
cdr3_aa: CASTDPGPNEQYF

j_call: TRBJ1-2
v_call: TRBV12-3/TRBV12-4
cdr3_aa: CASRGTGDYGYTF

j_call: TRBJ1-1
v_call: TRBV3-1/TRBV3-2
cdr3_aa: CASSPTGLTSLPGTEAFF

j_call: TRBJ2-6
v_call: TRBV19
cdr3_aa: CASGGQGGANVLTF

j_call: TRBJ1-1
v_call: TRBV9
cdr3_aa: CASSVAGRNTEAFF

j_call: TRBJ2-3
v_call: TRBV30
cdr3_aa: CAWGSGSSTDTQYF

j_call: TRBJ2-7
v_call: TRBV25-1
cdr3_aa: CASSEGTESNEQYF

j_call: TRBJ2-3
v_call: TRBV7-6
cdr3_aa: CASSYRLDADTQYF

j_call: TRBJ2-1
v_call: TRBV27
cdr3_aa: CASSLSGGIHNEQFF

j_call: TRBJ2-7
v_call: TRBV9
cdr3_aa: CASSVDSGRDLGEQYF

j_call: TRBJ2-7
v_call: TRBV24-1
cdr3_aa: CATSDLRTSGILYEQYF

j_call: TRBJ2-7
v_call: TRBV3-1/TRBV3-2
cdr3_aa: CASSQGGSREQYF

j_call: TRBJ1-1
v_call: TRBV19
cdr3_aa: CASRRTVMNTEAFF

j_call: TRBJ1-1
v_call: TRBV19
cdr3_aa: CASSFGQGGAFF

j_call: TRBJ2-2
v_call: TRBV24-1
cdr3_aa: CATLGTSGYTGELFF

j_call: TRBJ2-3
v_call: TRBV5-6
cdr3_aa: CASSLTSGSFGGGTDTQYF

j_call: TRBJ2-1
v_call: TRBV30
cdr3_aa: CAWSGNSYNEQFF

j_call: TRBJ2-7
v_call: TRBV7-9
cdr3_aa: CASSEAGTSYEQYF

j_call: TRBJ1-2
v_call: TRBV12-3/TRBV12-4
cdr3_aa: CASSPDTYGYTF

j_call: TRBJ1-4
v_call: TRBV11-2
cdr3_aa: CASSLLPGKLFF

j_call: TRBJ2-2
v_call: TRBV6-5
cdr3_aa: CASSPHYGELFF

j_call: TRBJ2-5
v_call: TRBV9
cdr3_aa: CASSVGVRRQETQYF

j_call: TRBJ1-5
v_call: TRBV28
cdr3_aa: CASSTTGLVNQPQHF

j_call: TRBJ2-7
v_call: TRBV28
cdr3_aa: CASRKAGYEQYF

j_call: TRBJ2-1
v_call: TRBV6-4
cdr3_aa: CASSGAGGPVEQFF

j_call: TRBJ2-1
v_call: TRBV7-9
cdr3_aa: CASSTLAVVEQFF

j_call: TRBJ1-5
v_call: TRBV3-1/TRBV3-2
cdr3_aa: CASSQDAWSQPQHF

j_call: TRBJ2-7
v_call: TRBV9
cdr3_aa: CASSVVESSYEQYF